The count of the clone carrying this TCR beta chain is one. Clones were sequenced by immunoSEQ multiplex PCR, and TCRdb holds only the in-frame ones, with some missing. Of fewer than 50,000 clones listed, more than 70% are singletons. The data stem from a study of OX40 agonist ivuxolimab in advanced cancers. The CDR3 extends over 14 amino acids. The junction had 8 bases not matched to a gene; V was cut back by 4 bases and J by 6 bases. CDR1 is MGHRA and CDR2 is YSYEKL in the germline V gene. The starting material was CD4+ or CD8+ T cells sorted from blood, obtained in a trial of the OX40 agonist ivuxolimab. This sequence joins TRBV4-1 and TRBJ1-1; the match to TRBD1 covers 7 bases. The source of this sequence is an adult with an advanced solid tumor such as melanoma, head and neck, liver or kidney cancer. The CDR3, as DNA: TGCGCCAGCAGCCCCTCCGACAGGGTCGCTGAAGCTTTCTTT. This encodes CASSPSDRVAEAFF.